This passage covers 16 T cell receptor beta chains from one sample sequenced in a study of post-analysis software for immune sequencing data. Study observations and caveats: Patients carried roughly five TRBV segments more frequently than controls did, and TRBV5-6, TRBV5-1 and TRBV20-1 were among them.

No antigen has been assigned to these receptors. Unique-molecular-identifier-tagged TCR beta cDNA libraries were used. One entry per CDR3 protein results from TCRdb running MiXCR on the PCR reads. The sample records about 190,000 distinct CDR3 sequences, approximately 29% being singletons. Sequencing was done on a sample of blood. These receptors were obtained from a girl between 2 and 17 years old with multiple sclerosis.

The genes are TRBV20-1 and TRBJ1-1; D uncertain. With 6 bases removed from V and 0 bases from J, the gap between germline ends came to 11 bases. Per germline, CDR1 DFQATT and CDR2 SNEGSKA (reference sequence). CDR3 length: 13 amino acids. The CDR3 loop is CSAPGALNTEAFF. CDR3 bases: TGCAGTGCCCCAGGCGCCCTGAACACTGAAGCTTTCTTT.

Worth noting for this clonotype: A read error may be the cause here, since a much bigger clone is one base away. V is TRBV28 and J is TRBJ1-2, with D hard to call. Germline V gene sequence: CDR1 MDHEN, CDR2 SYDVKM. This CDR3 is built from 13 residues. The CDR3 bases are TGTACCAGCAGCCAGCGCTATATCTATGGCTACACCTTC. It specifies CTSSQRYIYGYTF.

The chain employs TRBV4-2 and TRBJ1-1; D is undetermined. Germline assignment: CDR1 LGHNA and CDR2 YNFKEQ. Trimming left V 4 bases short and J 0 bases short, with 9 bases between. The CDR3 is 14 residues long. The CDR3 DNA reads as TGTGCCAGCAGCCGGACCCAATTGAACACTGAAGCTTTCTTT. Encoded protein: CASSRTQLNTEAFF.

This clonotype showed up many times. This CDR3 reads CATSRDLGDGETQYF. The CDR3 region has the DNA TGTGCCACCAGCAGAGATTTGGGGGATGGGGAGACCCAGTACTTC. The chain employs TRBV15 and TRBJ2-5; D is perhaps TRBD1 or TRBD2 (5 bases each). Germline-derived CDR1 and CDR2 are LNHNV and YYDKDF (reference sequence). The length of the CDR3 is 15 residues. Trimming shortened V by 0 bases and J by 5 bases, and 13 bases separated the two germline ends. The complete variable domain, with remaining parts taken from reference TRBV15 and TRBJ2-5, reads DAMVIQNPRYQVTQFGKPVTLSCSQTLNHNVMYWYQQKSSQAPKLLFHYYDKDFNNEADTPDNFQSRRPNTSFCFLDIRSPGLGDTAMYLCATSRDLGDGETQYFGPGTRLLVL.

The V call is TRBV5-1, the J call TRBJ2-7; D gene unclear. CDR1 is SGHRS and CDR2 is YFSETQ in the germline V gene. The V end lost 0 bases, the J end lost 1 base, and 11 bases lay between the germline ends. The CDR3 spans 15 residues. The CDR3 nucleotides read TGCGCCAGCAGCTTGGAAATAGCCTTTTCCTACGAGCAGTACTTC. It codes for CASSLEIAFSYEQYF.

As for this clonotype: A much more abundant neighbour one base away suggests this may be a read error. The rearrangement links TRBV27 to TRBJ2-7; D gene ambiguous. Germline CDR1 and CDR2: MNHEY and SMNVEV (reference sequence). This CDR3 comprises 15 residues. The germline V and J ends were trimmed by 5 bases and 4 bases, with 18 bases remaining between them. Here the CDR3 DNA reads TGTGCCAGCAGTCCCCTATCGTCCTGGTCTTACGAGCAGTACTTC. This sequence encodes CASSPLSSWSYEQYF.

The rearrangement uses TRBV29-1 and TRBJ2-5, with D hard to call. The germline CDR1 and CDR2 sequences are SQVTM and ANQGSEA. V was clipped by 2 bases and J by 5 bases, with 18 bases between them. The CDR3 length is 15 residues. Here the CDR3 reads CSVEPGRYSWETQYF. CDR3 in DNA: TGCAGCGTTGAACCCGGCAGATATTCATGGGAGACCCAGTACTTC. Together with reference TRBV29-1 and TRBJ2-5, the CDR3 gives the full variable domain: SAVISQKPSRDICQRGTSLTIQCQVDSQVTMMFWYRQQPGQSLTLIATANQGSEATYESGFVIDKFPISRPNLTFSTLTVSNMSPEDSSIYLCSVEPGRYSWETQYFGPGTRLLVL.

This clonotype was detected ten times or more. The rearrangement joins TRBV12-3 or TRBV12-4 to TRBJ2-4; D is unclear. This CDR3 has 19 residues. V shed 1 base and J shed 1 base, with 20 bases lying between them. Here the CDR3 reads CASSLGAIRNIGAKNIQYF. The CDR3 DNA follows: TGTGCCAGCAGTTTAGGGGCTATTCGGAATATCGGGGCCAAAAACATTCAGTACTTC.

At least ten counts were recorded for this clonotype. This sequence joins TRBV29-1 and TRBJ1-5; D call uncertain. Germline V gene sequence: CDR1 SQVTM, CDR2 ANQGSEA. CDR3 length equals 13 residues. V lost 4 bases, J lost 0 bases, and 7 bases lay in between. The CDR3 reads CSVGVDSNQPQHF. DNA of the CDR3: TGCAGCGTTGGGGTGGATAGCAATCAGCCCCAGCATTTT.

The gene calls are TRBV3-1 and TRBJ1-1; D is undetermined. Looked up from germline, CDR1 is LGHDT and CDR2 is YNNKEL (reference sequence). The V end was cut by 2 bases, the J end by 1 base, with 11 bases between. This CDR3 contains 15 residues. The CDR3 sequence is CASSQRFSENTEAFF. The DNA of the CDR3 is TGTGCCAGCAGCCAACGGTTTTCAGAGAACACTGAAGCTTTCTTT.

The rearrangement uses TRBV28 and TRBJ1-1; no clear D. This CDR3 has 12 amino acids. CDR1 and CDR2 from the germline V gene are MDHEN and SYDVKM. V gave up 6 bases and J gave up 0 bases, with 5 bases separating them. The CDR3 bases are TGTGCCAGCAGCCGAGTGAACACTGAAGCTTTCTTT. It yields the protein CASSRVNTEAFF.

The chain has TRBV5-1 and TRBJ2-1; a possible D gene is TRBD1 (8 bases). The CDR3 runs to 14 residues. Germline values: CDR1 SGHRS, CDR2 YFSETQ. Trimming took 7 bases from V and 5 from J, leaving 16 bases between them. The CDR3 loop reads CASFTGGENNEQFF. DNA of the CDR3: TGCGCCAGCTTTACAGGGGGGGAGAACAATGAGCAGTTCTTC.

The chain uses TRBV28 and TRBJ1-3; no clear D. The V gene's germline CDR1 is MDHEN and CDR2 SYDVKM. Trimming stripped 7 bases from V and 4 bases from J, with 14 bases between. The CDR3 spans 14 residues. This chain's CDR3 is CASNAPGEGNTIYF. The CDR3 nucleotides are TGTGCCAGCAACGCCCCGGGTGAGGGAAACACCATATATTTT.

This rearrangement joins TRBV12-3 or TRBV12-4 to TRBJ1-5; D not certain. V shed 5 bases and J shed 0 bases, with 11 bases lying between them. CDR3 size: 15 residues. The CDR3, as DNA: TGTGCCAGCAGTCGTGGACCTTATAGCAATCAGCCCCAGCATTTT. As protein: CASSRGPYSNQPQHF.

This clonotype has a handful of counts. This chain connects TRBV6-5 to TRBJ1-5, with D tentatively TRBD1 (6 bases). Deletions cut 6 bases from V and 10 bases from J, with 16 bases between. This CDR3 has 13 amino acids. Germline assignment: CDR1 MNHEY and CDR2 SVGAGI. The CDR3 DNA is TGTGCCAGCAGCCCTGACAGGTCTGGTCCCCAGCATTTT. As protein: CASSPDRSGPQHF.

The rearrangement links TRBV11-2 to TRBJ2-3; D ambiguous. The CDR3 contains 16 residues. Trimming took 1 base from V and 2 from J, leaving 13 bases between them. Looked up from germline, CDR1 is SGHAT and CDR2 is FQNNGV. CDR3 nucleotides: TGTGCCAGCAGCTTAGGGCCTGGGGATTACACAGATACGCAGTATTTT. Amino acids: CASSLGPGDYTDTQYF.